One sample yielded the 26 T cell receptor beta chains listed below, sequenced in a study of blood T cell repertoires in COVID-19. Sequenced by immunoSEQ multiplex PCR; TCRdb stores in-frame clones only, minus some. The data contain about 29,000 clones, roughly 90% of them singletons. The sequencing input was peripheral blood. All receptors derive from a human donor in a cohort sampled during active COVID-19.

The J gene is TRBJ2-6, the V gene TRBV5-5; weak D call: TRBD1 (6 bases). The CDR3 contains 16 residues. Per the germline V gene, CDR1 is SGHKS and CDR2 is YYEKEE (reference sequence). With 4 bases removed from V and 0 bases from J, the gap between germline ends came to 11 bases. CDR3 protein: CASSRTDFSGANVLTF. The CDR3 DNA is TGTGCCAGCAGCCGGACAGACTTCTCTGGGGCCAACGTCCTGACTTTC.

The chain joins TRBV19 to TRBJ2-3; 10 bases align to TRBD2. The V and J ends lost 5 bases and 4 bases, in that order; junction bases with no gene match: 9. The V gene's germline CDR1 is LNHDA and CDR2 SQIVND (reference sequence). The CDR3 length is 16 residues. DNA of the CDR3: TGTGCCAGTAGTGCCGGGAGGCTAGCGGGGGCAGATACGCAGTATTTT. Amino acid sequence: CASSAGRLAGADTQYF.

The chain carries TRBV7-3 and TRBJ2-3; TRBD1 might be the D (6 bases). V lost 0 bases to trimming and J lost 4 bases, with 8 bases between them. CDR3 size: 14 residues. Germline values: CDR1 SGHTA, CDR2 FQGTGA. CDR3 sequence reads: CASSLTPGADTQYF. The CDR3 region has the DNA TGTGCCAGCAGCTTAACTCCAGGGGCAGATACGCAGTATTTT.

The chain is built from TRBV7-2 and TRBJ2-7; TRBD2 is a possible D gene (6 bases). The CDR3 contains 12 residues. Trimming pared 0 bases from V and 9 bases from J, leaving 9 bases between. Germline V gene sequence: CDR1 SGHTA, CDR2 FQGNSA. As DNA, the CDR3 is TGTGCCAGCAGCTTAGCGGGGAGGAGGCAGTACTTC. This translates into CASSLAGRRQYF. The variable domain in full, completed from reference TRBV7-2 and TRBJ2-7, reads GAGVSQSPSNKVTEKGKDVELRCDPISGHTALYWYRQSLGQGLEFLIYFQGNSAPDKSGLPSDRFSAERTGGSVSTLTIQRTQQEDSAVYLCASSLAGRRQYFGPGTRLTVT.

The chain employs TRBV5-1 and TRBJ2-7, with 9 bases identical to TRBD1. This CDR3 is 15 amino acids long. CDR1 is SGHRS, CDR2 YFSETQ, per germline. J lost 6 bases, V lost 4 bases, and 11 bases had no gene match. The CDR3 nucleotides are TGCGCCAGCAGCGCGGTTGGACAGGGGTTTTCCGAGCAGTACTTC. Translating gives CASSAVGQGFSEQYF.

The chain recombines TRBV19 with TRBJ1-1; no reliable D call. Germline CDR1 LNHDA, CDR2 SQIVND (reference sequence). Trimming took off 3 bases at V and 1 base at J, with 9 bases between the two ends. The CDR3 consists of 14 residues. The CDR3 sequence is CASSMIPGNTEAFF. The CDR3 nucleotides read TGTGCCAGTAGTATGATCCCCGGGAACACTGAAGCTTTCTTT.

This chain connects TRBV18 to TRBJ1-4, with D hard to call. Germline assignment: CDR1 KGHSH and CDR2 LQKENI. Trimming left V 3 bases short and J 0 bases short, with 8 bases between. The CDR3 is made up of 15 amino acids. This chain's CDR3 is CASSPSGATNEKLFF. CDR3 sequence (DNA): TGTGCCAGCTCACCTAGTGGTGCAACTAATGAAAAACTGTTTTTT.

This rearrangement joins TRBV2 to TRBJ2-5; 9 bases agree with TRBD1. CDR3 length: 16 amino acids. The V segment lost 4 bases and the J segment 5 bases; nucleotides outside the gene matches: 11. Germline CDR1 reads SNHLY; CDR2 reads FYNNEI. The CDR3 sequence is CASSAWGQGMSETQYF. CDR3 nucleotides: TGTGCCAGCAGTGCTTGGGGACAGGGAATGTCGGAGACCCAGTACTTC.

The rearrangement uses TRBV28 and TRBJ1-2, with TRBD1 as a possible D gene (6 bases). The germline CDR1 and CDR2 sequences are MDHEN and SYDVKM. The CDR3 is 15 residues long. Trimming removed 4 bases from V and 3 bases from J, with 15 bases in between. CDR3 in amino acids: CASSSPPEGDYGYTF. The CDR3 DNA reads TGTGCCAGCAGTTCCCCTCCTGAGGGGGACTATGGCTACACCTTC.

The chain recombines TRBV19 with TRBJ1-5; 7 positions match TRBD1. V shed 5 bases, J shed 1 base, and the junction held 2 bases outside the gene matches. This CDR3 has 14 residues. Per germline, CDR1 LNHDA and CDR2 SQIVND (reference sequence). The CDR3 loop is CASSDRASNQPQHF. CDR3 sequence (DNA): TGTGCCAGTAGTGACAGGGCGAGCAATCAGCCCCAGCATTTT.

This clone was counted a single time. The V call is TRBV6-1, the J call TRBJ2-7; possible D gene TRBD2, 5 bases. The CDR3 runs to 14 residues. The germline V gene encodes CDR1 MNHNS and CDR2 SASEGT. V gave up 1 base and J gave up 0 bases, with 7 bases separating them. CDR3 amino acids: CASSEGAASYEQYF. CDR3 nucleotides: TGTGCCAGCAGTGAAGGAGCGGCCTCCTACGAGCAGTACTTC.

This rearrangement joins TRBV7-9 to TRBJ2-5, with D maybe TRBD1 (6 bases). The CDR3 is made up of 14 amino acids. V was shortened by 2 bases and J by 3 bases, with 10 bases between the two germline ends. Germline CDR1 and CDR2: SEHNR and FQNEAQ (reference sequence). This CDR3 reads CASSLRGTKETQYF. In DNA form, the CDR3 reads TGTGCCAGCAGCTTAAGGGGGACGAAAGAGACCCAGTACTTC.

This clone has just a few counts. The chain recombines TRBV5-1 with TRBJ1-1; maybe TRBD1 (6 bases). There are 13 residues in the CDR3. Germline loops: CDR1 SGHRS, CDR2 YFSETQ. Trimming shortened V by 5 bases and J by 5 bases, and 13 bases separated the two germline ends. CDR3 protein: CASRSQGYTEAFF. CDR3 DNA sequence: TGCGCCAGCAGATCACAGGGTTATACTGAAGCTTTCTTT.

V gene TRBV10-3 combines with J gene TRBJ1-2; 9 bases fit TRBD1. Germline V gene sequence: CDR1 ENHRY, CDR2 SYGVKD. J lost 4 bases, V lost 8 bases, and 5 bases had no gene match. The length of the CDR3 is 13 residues. The CDR3 nucleotides are TGTGCCATCGGGGGACAGGGAGGCTATGGCTACACCTTC. Its translation is CAIGGQGGYGYTF.

This sequence joins TRBV5-1 and TRBJ2-7, with unresolved D. The length of the CDR3 is 13 residues. Germline values: CDR1 SGHRS, CDR2 YFSETQ. V was shortened by 0 bases and J by 3 bases, with 7 bases between the two germline ends. As DNA, the CDR3 is TGCGCCAGCAGCTTGGAGGCAGGCTACGAGCAGTACTTC. Translated, it gives CASSLEAGYEQYF.

The DNA for the CDR3 is TGCGCCAGCAGCCTGACCGGCGGGGTCGCTAACTATGGCTACACCTTC. It specifies CASSLTGGVANYGYTF. This chain connects TRBV5-1 to TRBJ1-2; D remains ambiguous. The germline V gene encodes CDR1 SGHRS and CDR2 YFSETQ. The CDR3 contains 16 residues. V was shortened by 4 bases and J by 0 bases, with 16 bases between the two germline ends.

This clone showed up just a few times. V is TRBV5-6 and J is TRBJ2-3; TRBD2 aligns across 7 bases. The CDR3 extends over 14 amino acids. CDR1 is SGHDT and CDR2 is YYEEEE in the germline V gene. With 3 bases clipped from V and 1 base from J, the junction kept 2 bases outside the gene matches. In nucleotides, the CDR3 is TGTGCCAGCAGCTCCCGGGGGGGCACAGATACGCAGTATTTT. Translated: CASSSRGGTDTQYF. Complete variable domain (other parts from reference TRBV5-6 and TRBJ2-3): DAGVTQSPTHLIKTRGQQVTLRCSPKSGHDTVSWYQQALGQGPQFIFQYYEEEERQRGNFPDRFSGHQFPNYSSELNVNALLLGDSALYLCASSSRGGTDTQYFGPGTRLTVL.

This chain connects TRBV7-9 to TRBJ2-5, with 12 bases aligning to TRBD1. V lost 4 bases to trimming and J lost 5 bases; unmatched junction nucleotides: 2. The germline V gene has CDR1 SEHNR and CDR2 FQNEAQ (reference sequence). The length of the CDR3 is 14 residues. CDR3 sequence (DNA): TGTGCCAGCAGCTCGGGGACAGGGGGCGAGACCCAGTACTTC. It encodes CASSSGTGGETQYF.

V and J are TRBV9 and TRBJ2-3; D not resolved. Trimming took off 3 bases at V and 5 bases at J, with 10 bases between the two ends. This CDR3 has 13 residues. Looked up from germline, CDR1 is SGDLS and CDR2 is YYNGEE. In nucleotides, the CDR3 is TGTGCCAGCAGCGCATCCCTGCGAGATACGCAGTATTTT. Its translation is CASSASLRDTQYF.

The chain carries TRBV11-2 and TRBJ2-2, with 7 positions matching TRBD1. This CDR3 is 13 amino acids long. J lost 6 bases, V lost 5 bases, and 3 bases had no gene match. CDR1 and CDR2 (germline): SGHAT, FQNNGV. The CDR3 protein is CASSMDRSGELFF. The CDR3 DNA is TGTGCCAGCAGCATGGACAGGTCCGGGGAGCTGTTTTTT.

The chain recombines TRBV5-5 with TRBJ1-6; a possible D gene is TRBD1 (6 bases). This CDR3 region has 14 residues. CDR1 and CDR2 (germline): SGHKS, YYEKEE (reference sequence). Trimming removed 0 bases at V and 5 bases at J, with 6 bases between. The CDR3 spells CASSLGTDNSPLHF. In DNA form, the CDR3 reads TGTGCCAGCAGCTTGGGGACAGATAATTCACCCCTCCACTTT.

This rearrangement joins TRBV7-2 to TRBJ2-7, with D possibly being TRBD2 (6 bases). The CDR3 contains 15 residues. Germline V CDR1 and CDR2: SGHTA, FQGNSA. Between the trimmed V and J ends, which lost 5 bases and 0 bases, there was a span of 14 bases. CDR3 coding DNA: TGTGCCAGCAGCCCTCCTAGCGCCTACTCCTACGAGCAGTACTTC. This translates into CASSPPSAYSYEQYF.

The chain joins TRBV27 to TRBJ1-5; TRBD1 agrees at 9 bases. J was trimmed by 3 bases and V by 6 bases; bases with no gene match: 6. Germline assignment: CDR1 MNHEY and CDR2 SMNVEV (reference sequence). The CDR3 contains 15 residues. The CDR3 spells CASRSGQGLNQPQHF. The CDR3 DNA sequence: TGTGCCAGCAGATCGGGACAGGGACTCAATCAGCCCCAGCATTTT.

J is TRBJ2-1 and V is TRBV14, with 8 nucleotides matching TRBD2. J was trimmed by 2 bases and V by 0 bases; bases with no gene match: 3. The CDR3 contains 16 residues. The germline gives CDR1 SGHDN, CDR2 FVKESK. As DNA, the CDR3 is TGTGCCAGCAGCCAAGACGGGCGGGGGGCCTACAATGAGCAGTTCTTC. Translation: CASSQDGRGAYNEQFF. The full variable domain, rest sourced from reference TRBV14 and TRBJ2-1, is EAGVTQFPSHSVIEKGQTVTLRCDPISGHDNLYWYRRVMGKEIKFLLHFVKESKQDESGMPNNRFLAERTGGTYSTLKVQPAELEDSGVYFCASSQDGRGAYNEQFFGPGTRLTVL.

V and J are TRBV27 and TRBJ1-2; TRBD1 aligns across 9 bases. With 6 bases clipped from V and 6 bases from J, the junction kept 17 bases outside the gene matches. In germline, CDR1 is MNHEY, CDR2 SMNVEV (reference sequence). The CDR3 is 17 amino acids. The CDR3 nucleotides read TGTGCCAGCAGGTTCCGGGACAGGGAGTTGGGGAACGATGGCTACACCTTC. It encodes CASRFRDRELGNDGYTF.

The J gene is TRBJ1-1, the V gene TRBV21-1. TRBV21-1 is a recognized pseudogene. This CDR3 has 18 amino acids. The CDR3 DNA follows: TGTGCCAGCAGCAACGGGGGAGTTGTGGGAGGGTTGGACACTGAAGCTTTCTTT. This gives the protein CASSNGGVVGGLDTEAFF.